A few counts support the clone carrying this T cell receptor beta chain. The data derive from a study of blood T cell repertoires in COVID-19. Overall study: PBMCs, B-cell-depleted T cells, or T cells provided the cDNA or gDNA that made up the material.

TCRdb's copy holds only in-frame clones and misses some; the assay was immunoSEQ multiplex PCR. The data contain about 250,000 clones, about nine tenths of them singletons. The CDR3 length is 16 residues. V was clipped by 1 base and J by 2 bases; unmatched bases: 6. Germline CDR1 and CDR2: SGHVS and FNYEAQ. The receptor was derived from a man aged 30 to 39 with COVID-19, enrolled during active disease. The gene calls are TRBV7-6 and TRBJ2-7; 9 bases are shared with TRBD2. Sequencing used peripheral blood. CDR3 sequence: CASSLGQRGAPYEQYF. CDR3 DNA: TGTGCCAGCAGCTTAGGACAGCGGGGGGCCCCCTACGAGCAGTACTTC. Drawing the rest from reference TRBV7-6 and TRBJ2-7, the complete variable domain is GAGVSQSPRYKVTKRGQDVALRCDPISGHVSLYWYRQALGQGPEFLTYFNYEAQQDKSGLPNDRFSAERPEGSISTLTIQRTEQRDSAMYRCASSLGQRGAPYEQYFGPGTRLTVT.